Given below is one TCR beta chain in context. The antigen is undetermined. This sample is part of a study of identical twins. Overall study findings and caveats: Zero-insertion analyses were open to partial confounding by invariant MAIT and iNKT cells.

The CDR3 spans 15 residues. Germline lookup yields CDR1 LGHNA and CDR2 YNFKEQ. J lost 3 bases, V lost 4 bases, and 4 bases had no gene match. TCRdb analysed the 5' RACE reads with MiXCR anew, one entry per CDR3 protein. The sample yields hundreds of thousands of distinct CDR3 sequences, 6% to 6.5% seen once. This chain uses TRBV4-2 with TRBJ2-2; TRBD2 matches 8 bases. What was sequenced was naive T cells sorted from blood. The source is a man younger than 35 in good health. This CDR3 is CASSLAGLDTGELFF. The CDR3 DNA follows: TGTGCCAGCAGCCTAGCGGGACTAGACACCGGGGAGCTGTTTTTT.